This TCR beta chain was captured by sequencing in a study of regulatory T cells in long-lasting Graves disease. In the study overall: Newly diagnosed Graves' patients took antithyroid drugs under 3 months.

Stated time point: newly diagnosed GD, antithyroid drugs for less than 3 months. Generation of the TCR library employed RNA extracted from PBMCs. This clonotype came up many times. Its antigen is unidentified. Library construction for TCR beta used iRepertoire HTBI primers and Arm-PCR of CDR3 regions. TCRdb re-called the multiplex PCR reads with MiXCR, one entry per CDR3 protein. The table has about 620,000 distinct CDR3 sequences, roughly 15% seen once. Study results and caveats: TCR diversity was lower in persistent Graves' patients (versus newly diagnosed ones).

Germline values: CDR1 MNHEY, CDR2 SVGAGI. The V gene lost 0 bases and the J gene lost 2 bases, with 8 bases spanning the gap. This CDR3 contains 14 residues. The same data also contributed to another study, on T cells in Graves' hyperthyroidism and ophthalmopathy.

This receptor was identified in a woman aged 25 to 39 with Graves disease. The input for sequencing was peripheral blood mononuclear cells (PBMCs), taken at new diagnosis, from a patient treated with antithyroid drugs. The chain recombines TRBV6-5 with TRBJ2-7; D remains unclear. CDR3 residues: CASSYSAETYEQYF. The CDR3 coding sequence is TGTGCCAGCAGTTACTCGGCAGAGACCTACGAGCAGTACTTC.